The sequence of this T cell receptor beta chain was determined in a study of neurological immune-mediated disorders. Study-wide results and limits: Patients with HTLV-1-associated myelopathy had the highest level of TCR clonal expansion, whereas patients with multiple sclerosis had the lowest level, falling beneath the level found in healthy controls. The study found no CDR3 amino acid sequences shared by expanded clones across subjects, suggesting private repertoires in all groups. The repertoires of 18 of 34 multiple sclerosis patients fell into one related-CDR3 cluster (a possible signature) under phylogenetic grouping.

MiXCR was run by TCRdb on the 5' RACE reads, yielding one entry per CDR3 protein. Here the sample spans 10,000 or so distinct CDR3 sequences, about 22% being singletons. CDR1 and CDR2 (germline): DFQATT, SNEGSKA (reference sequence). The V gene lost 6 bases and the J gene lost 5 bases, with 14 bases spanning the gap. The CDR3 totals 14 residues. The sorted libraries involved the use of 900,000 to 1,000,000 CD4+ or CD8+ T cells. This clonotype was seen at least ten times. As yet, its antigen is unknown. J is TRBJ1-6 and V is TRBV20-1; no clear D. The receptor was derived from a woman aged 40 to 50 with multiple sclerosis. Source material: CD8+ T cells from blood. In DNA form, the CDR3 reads TGCAGTGCGCGGTCAATTCCTAATAATTCACCCCTCCACTTT. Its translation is CSARSIPNNSPLHF.